The 31 T cell receptor beta chains presented below share a single source sample, sequenced in a study of CXCR3-negative and CXCR3-positive naive CD8 T cells. Each TRB cDNA library was prepared by 5' RACE (with UMI labels). TCRdb reprocessed the 5' RACE reads and keeps a single row for each CDR3 protein, giving no DNA. This sample carries about 62,000 distinct CDR3 sequences, with 4.3% going to the ten biggest clones. Sequencing was carried out using naive CXCR3- CD8+ T cells from blood. Subset indicated: CD45RO-CCR7+CD27+CD95- naive CD8+ T cells lacking CXCR3 (TNR3-). The receptors here all came from a human donor in good health. Some clones in this sample may be carry-over from other donors' samples.

The genes are TRBV6-5 and TRBJ1-1; with no DNA, the TCRdb D assignment of TRBD1 cannot be verified. CDR3 size: 16 residues. CDR1 and CDR2 (germline): MNHEY, SVGAGI. CDR3 sequence: CASSYLSRTANTEAFF.

V usage is TRBV7-6 and J usage is TRBJ2-1; TCRdb's D gene call, TRBD1, goes unchecked for lack of DNA. CDR3 length: 15 amino acids. Germline V gives CDR1 SGHVS, CDR2 FNYEAQ. The CDR3 sequence: CASSFSQGAYNEQFF.

The J gene is TRBJ1-5, the V gene TRBV12-5; absent DNA, TCRdb's TRBD1 call cannot be checked. CDR1 is LGHNT and CDR2 is FRNRAP in the germline V gene. CDR3 size: 12 residues. CDR3 sequence reads: CASGSQGQPQHF.

This chain uses TRBV20-1 with TRBJ1-4; TCRdb calls TRBD1, which cannot be checked without DNA. CDR1 and CDR2 (germline): DFQATT, SNEGSKA (reference sequence). The CDR3 runs 13 residues. CDR3 in amino acids: CSASQGIGEKLFF.

The CDR3 spells CSVEWETANTGELFF. This chain connects TRBV29-1 to TRBJ2-2. This CDR3 is 15 amino acids long. Germline V CDR1 and CDR2: SQVTM, ANQGSEA.

This chain uses TRBV14 with TRBJ2-3; TCRdb returns TRBD2, unconfirmable since there is no DNA. Germline V gives CDR1 SGHDN, CDR2 FVKESK. This CDR3 has 16 residues. The chain's CDR3 is CASSQWGTSGTDTQYF.

The V call is TRBV29-1, the J call TRBJ1-1; absent DNA, TCRdb's TRBD1 call cannot be checked. The length of the CDR3 is 12 residues. CDR1 is SQVTM and CDR2 is ANQGSEA in the germline V gene. This CDR3 reads CSVELQGLGAFF.

The V gene is TRBV12-3 or TRBV12-4, the J gene TRBJ2-5. This CDR3 has 12 amino acids. CDR3 amino acids: CASSLGVETQYF.

The chain links TRBV6-2 or TRBV6-3 to TRBJ1-2. CDR1 and CDR2 from the germline V gene are MNHEY and SVGEGT. This CDR3 has 17 amino acids. The CDR3 region is CASRQSTSGGDIYGYTF.

J is TRBJ1-1 and V is TRBV9; no DNA is available, so the TRBD1 call from TCRdb remains unchecked. The V gene's germline CDR1 is SGDLS and CDR2 YYNGEE. The CDR3 contains 15 residues. CDR3 residues: CASSPQGLGGTEAFF.

The gene calls are TRBV6-2 or TRBV6-3 and TRBJ2-7; with no DNA, the TCRdb D assignment of TRBD1 cannot be verified. The CDR3 consists of 14 residues. Germline V gene lookup returns CDR1 MNHEY and CDR2 SVGEGT. The CDR3 reads CASSPLGPPNEQYF.

The CDR3 loop reads CSARHTQGPSTDTQYF. The rearrangement joins TRBV20-1 to TRBJ2-3; TCRdb returns TRBD2, unconfirmable since there is no DNA. Germline assignment: CDR1 DFQATT and CDR2 SNEGSKA (reference sequence). The CDR3 loop spans 16 amino acids.

This chain joins TRBV29-1 and TRBJ2-1; TCRdb proposes TRBD2, but this gene call is untestable without DNA. Germline CDR1 and CDR2: SQVTM and ANQGSEA. This CDR3 has 13 amino acids. The CDR3 spells CSVNIAGVYEQFF.

The chain recombines TRBV7-9 with TRBJ2-5; there is no DNA to check the TCRdb D call of TRBD1. The CDR3 extends over 12 amino acids. Germline lookup yields CDR1 SEHNR and CDR2 FQNEAQ (reference sequence). The CDR3 protein is CASFLGGETQYF.

This chain links TRBV7-9 with TRBJ1-4. This CDR3 contains 16 residues. From germline, CDR1 is SEHNR and CDR2 FQNEAQ (reference sequence). The CDR3: CASSRSGTPTNEKLFF.

The rearrangement links TRBV3-1 to TRBJ2-6. The CDR3 covers 17 residues. From germline, CDR1 is LGHDT and CDR2 YNNKEL (reference sequence). The CDR3 is CASSQGEGAAGANVLTF.

This sequence joins TRBV7-2 and TRBJ2-7; without DNA, the TCRdb call of TRBD1 cannot be checked. From germline, CDR1 is SGHTA and CDR2 FQGNSA. CDR3 length equals 12 residues. The chain's CDR3 is CAIRRDPYEQYF.

The rearrangement uses TRBV4-3 and TRBJ1-1; there is no DNA to check the TCRdb D call of TRBD1. Germline-derived CDR1 and CDR2 are LGHNA and YSLEER. This CDR3 comprises 18 residues. The CDR3 loop reads CASSQDNTGWGLDTEAFF.

This rearrangement joins TRBV5-1 to TRBJ2-7; TCRdb outputs TRBD2, but without DNA this stays unchecked. This CDR3 contains 15 residues. The germline CDR1 and CDR2 sequences are SGHRS and YFSETQ. CDR3 residues: CASSSDPGGTYEQYF.

The rearrangement joins TRBV7-9 to TRBJ2-7; as DNA is missing, the TRBD1 call by TCRdb cannot be tested. The CDR3 totals 13 residues. Germline V gene sequence: CDR1 SEHNR, CDR2 FQNEAQ (reference sequence). The CDR3: CASSLTGYYEQYF.

The chain is built from TRBV5-1 and TRBJ2-7; the TCRdb D gene call, TRBD1, has no DNA to confirm it. CDR1 SGHRS and CDR2 YFSETQ come from the germline V gene. The CDR3 extends over 13 amino acids. CDR3 in amino acids: CASSFGTAAEQYF.

The V call is TRBV25-1, the J call TRBJ2-5; TCRdb's assignment of TRBD1 cannot be checked, as there is no DNA. This CDR3 has 16 residues. CDR1 is MGHDK and CDR2 is SYGVNS in the germline V gene. The CDR3 sequence: CASSDWTGGFGETQYF. Full variable domain (missing parts from reference TRBV25-1 and TRBJ2-5): EADIYQTPRYLVIGTGKKITLECSQTMGHDKMYWYQQDPGMELHLIHYSYGVNSTEKGDLSSESTVSRIRTEHFPLTLESARPSHTSQYLCASSDWTGGFGETQYFGPGTRLLVL.

The chain links TRBV9 to TRBJ1-1. Germline V gene sequence: CDR1 SGDLS, CDR2 YYNGEE. CDR3 size: 15 residues. The CDR3 loop reads CASSVGAILNTEAFF.

This chain links TRBV7-2 with TRBJ2-7; TCRdb gives TRBD1 as the D gene, but with no DNA this cannot be confirmed. From germline, CDR1 is SGHTA and CDR2 FQGNSA. The CDR3 loop spans 13 amino acids. The CDR3 region is CASSPPGHYEQYF.

This chain links TRBV6-4 with TRBJ2-3; checking the TCRdb D call of TRBD1 is not possible without DNA. This CDR3 comprises 15 residues. Germline-derived CDR1 and CDR2 are MRHNA and SNTAGT. The CDR3 spells CASSNGGHSTDTQYF.

The rearrangement joins TRBV29-1 to TRBJ2-7. CDR1 is SQVTM and CDR2 is ANQGSEA in the germline V gene. This CDR3 is 13 amino acids long. CDR3 protein: CSVRGGSSYEQYF.

This chain uses TRBV14 with TRBJ2-7; TCRdb indicates TRBD2, and absent DNA this call remains unverified. Germline lookup yields CDR1 SGHDN and CDR2 FVKESK. This CDR3 contains 16 residues. The CDR3 region is CASSQEMREGLYEQYF.

The V and J genes are TRBV12-3 or TRBV12-4 and TRBJ2-5; TCRdb's D call, TRBD1, is unchecked because there is no DNA. There are 16 residues in the CDR3. The CDR3 is CASSPGNGPFGETQYF.

This rearrangement joins TRBV5-1 to TRBJ1-1; TCRdb's D call of TRBD1 is untestable without DNA. The CDR3 runs 15 residues. Looked up from germline, CDR1 is SGHRS and CDR2 is YFSETQ. CDR3 sequence reads: CASSWKTGISTEAFF.

The J gene is TRBJ1-2, the V gene TRBV13. In germline, CDR1 is PRHDT, CDR2 FYEKMQ (reference sequence). The CDR3 consists of 15 residues. The CDR3 loop reads CASSTSLGRSYGYTF.

This rearrangement joins TRBV14 to TRBJ2-7; TCRdb designates TRBD2, a call that cannot be tested without DNA. The CDR3 totals 14 residues. Germline V gene sequence: CDR1 SGHDN, CDR2 FVKESK. CDR3 in amino acids: CASSQDEAWERQYF.